The 13 T cell receptor beta chains below all came from one sample that was sequenced in a study of blood T cell repertoires in COVID-19. TCRdb's table, derived via immunoSEQ multiplex PCR, lists solely in-frame clones and lacks some. The top ten hold approximately 12% of the sample, which has approximately 240,000 clones, 87% seen once. The sample taken for sequencing was peripheral blood. Source of these receptors: a woman younger than 35 who had recovered from COVID-19.

This chain links TRBV25-1 with TRBJ2-7; TRBD2 matches 12 bases. This CDR3 comprises 15 residues. Germline CDR1 is MGHDK and CDR2 is SYGVNS. V shed 3 bases and J 8 bases; nucleotides not matched to a gene: 8. The CDR3 DNA is TGTGCCAGCAGTGATGCGGCTAGCGGGAGGGAGAAGCAGTACTTC. Its translation: CASSDAASGREKQYF.

The V and J genes are TRBV14 and TRBJ2-7; 7 nucleotides match TRBD2. CDR3 length: 14 residues. V gave up 5 bases and J gave up 2 bases; unmatched junction bases: 6. Germline V gives CDR1 SGHDN, CDR2 FVKESK. CDR3 DNA sequence: TGTGCCAGCAGCGGACCGGGAGGCGCCTACGAGCAGTACTTC. Encoded protein: CASSGPGGAYEQYF.

This clone was observed a single time. The same CDR3 also results from other DNA sequences found in this sample. The V call is TRBV19, the J call TRBJ2-2; 14 bases agree with TRBD2. Unmatched junction bases numbered 3, after V lost 3 bases and J lost 6 bases. Germline V CDR1 and CDR2: LNHDA, SQIVND (reference sequence). This CDR3 is 16 amino acids long. For the CDR3, the DNA is TGTGCCAGTAGTATTTTGGGACTAGCGGGAGCCGGGGAGCTGTTTTTT. Translated: CASSILGLAGAGELFF.

V gene TRBV6-2 or TRBV6-3 combines with J gene TRBJ1-5; the match to TRBD1 covers 7 bases. Germline values: CDR1 MNHEY, CDR2 SVGEGT. This CDR3 spans 20 amino acids. Trimming at V came to 0 bases and at J to 3 bases, leaving 17 bases not matched to a gene. The CDR3: CASSYSLTHRDRAPNQPQHF. CDR3 bases: TGTGCCAGCAGTTACTCCCTTACTCACCGGGACAGAGCCCCCAATCAGCCCCAGCATTTT.

The gene calls are TRBV29-1 and TRBJ1-5; maybe TRBD1 (5 bases). The CDR3 extends over 13 amino acids. The V and J ends lost 6 bases and 7 bases respectively, with 16 bases between them. Per germline, CDR1 SQVTM and CDR2 ANQGSEA. The CDR3 DNA follows: TGCAGCGTCAATGCAGGGTTTGGACAGCCCCAGCATTTT. It is translated as CSVNAGFGQPQHF.

The chain carries TRBV4-2 and TRBJ1-4, with 10 bases identical to TRBD1. This CDR3 spans 13 amino acids. With 3 bases clipped from V and 8 bases from J, the junction kept 0 bases outside the gene matches. Per the germline V gene, CDR1 is LGHNA and CDR2 is YNFKEQ. CDR3 coding DNA: TGTGCCAGCAGCCAGGACAGGGGGGAAAAACTGTTTTTT. Its protein is CASSQDRGEKLFF.

V and J are TRBV10-2 and TRBJ1-1; maybe TRBD1 (5 bases). With 3 bases removed from V and 2 bases from J, the gap between germline ends came to 10 bases. The CDR3 totals 14 residues. CDR1 is WSHSY and CDR2 is SAAADI in the germline V gene. The CDR3 spells CASSEGAVNTEAFF. The CDR3 DNA follows: TGCGCCAGCAGTGAAGGGGCGGTTAACACTGAAGCTTTCTTT.

This chain uses TRBV7-2 with TRBJ1-1, with D uncertain. CDR1 and CDR2 (germline): SGHTA, FQGNSA. V dropped 3 bases and J dropped 3 bases, with 8 bases sitting between them. This CDR3 region has 13 residues. In DNA, the CDR3 is TGTGCCAGCAGCTTTTTGGGCGACACTGAAGCTTTCTTT. It encodes CASSFLGDTEAFF. Based on the CDR3 plus reference TRBV7-2 and TRBJ1-1, the full variable domain is GAGVSQSPSNKVTEKGKDVELRCDPISGHTALYWYRQSLGQGLEFLIYFQGNSAPDKSGLPSDRFSAERTGGSVSTLTIQRTQQEDSAVYLCASSFLGDTEAFFGQGTRLTVV.

This clone is a singleton in its sample. J is TRBJ2-1 and V is TRBV2, with no clear D. The CDR3 is 14 residues long. Trimming cost V 3 bases and J 9 bases, with 15 bases left between them. Germline CDR1 SNHLY, CDR2 FYNNEI. CDR3 loop: CASSDPPLPPEQFF. CDR3 DNA: TGTGCCAGCAGTGATCCCCCCCTACCTCCTGAGCAGTTCTTC. The entire variable domain, with the rest obtained from reference TRBV2 and TRBJ2-1, is as follows: EPEVTQTPSHQVTQMGQEVILRCVPISNHLYFYWYRQILGQKVEFLVSFYNNEISEKSEIFDDQFSVERPDGSNFTLKIRSTKLEDSAMYFCASSDPPLPPEQFFGPGTRLTVL.

The chain employs TRBV13 and TRBJ2-7, with D possibly matching TRBD1 (6 bases). The CDR3 covers 15 residues. Trimming took 5 bases from V and 3 from J, leaving 17 bases between them. Per the germline V gene, CDR1 is PRHDT and CDR2 is FYEKMQ (reference sequence). CDR3 nucleotides: TGTGCCAGCAGCAGTCTACAGGGAGCCAACTACGAGCAGTACTTC. It specifies CASSSLQGANYEQYF.

The CDR3 nucleotides read TGTGCCAGCAGTTACTCTAAGCGGGAGTGGTACGAGCAGTACTTC. Protein product: CASSYSKREWYEQYF. J is TRBJ2-7 and V is TRBV6-2 or TRBV6-3; 8 nucleotides align to TRBD2. The CDR3 is 15 amino acids. CDR1 MNHEY and CDR2 SVGEGT come from the germline V gene. Losses at the gene ends were 0 bases for V and 4 bases for J; bases not matched to a gene: 5.

The chain recombines TRBV7-9 with TRBJ2-1, with 7 bases identical to TRBD1. The CDR3 runs to 16 residues. Germline V CDR1 and CDR2: SEHNR, FQNEAQ (reference sequence). The V gene end was trimmed by 2 bases and the J gene end by 5 bases; junction bases not matched to a gene: 9. The CDR3 here is CASSLPVGQFHNEQFF. DNA for the CDR3: TGTGCCAGCAGCTTACCCGTGGGACAGTTCCACAATGAGCAGTTCTTC.

This clone was recorded only once. This chain connects TRBV7-9 to TRBJ2-3, with D hard to call. This CDR3 contains 12 residues. The V end was cut by 8 bases, the J end by 1 base, with 7 bases between. The germline V gene has CDR1 SEHNR and CDR2 FQNEAQ (reference sequence). This CDR3 reads CASLPGTDTQYF. DNA for the CDR3: TGTGCCAGCCTCCCTGGCACAGATACGCAGTATTTT.